This T cell receptor beta chain was observed in a study of neurological immune-mediated disorders. General observations from the study: No CDR3 amino acid sequences were shared by expanded clones across subjects, suggesting private repertoires in all groups.

This clonotype has a count of ten or more. The antigen remains undetermined. In every sequencing run, more than 170 million TCR-beta sequences were generated from 15-18 subjects. MiXCR, run by TCRdb on the 5' RACE reads, gives a single entry per CDR3 protein. There are roughly 36,000 distinct CDR3 sequences in the sample; less than 9% occur only once, and under 6.5% lies in the top ten. Germline CDR1 and CDR2: DFQATT and SNEGSKA (reference sequence). J lost 1 base, V lost 4 bases, and 4 bases had no gene match. The CDR3 runs to 14 residues. The sorted libraries involved the use of some 1 million CD4+ or CD8+ T cells.

The sequence was obtained from a man aged 45-65 years in good health. The genes are TRBV20-1 and TRBJ1-5; 7 bases match TRBD1. Sequenced: CD4+ T cells from blood. CDR3 in DNA: TGCAGTGCTAACAGGGGAGGGAGCAATCAGCCCCAGCATTTT. It translates to CSANRGGSNQPQHF.